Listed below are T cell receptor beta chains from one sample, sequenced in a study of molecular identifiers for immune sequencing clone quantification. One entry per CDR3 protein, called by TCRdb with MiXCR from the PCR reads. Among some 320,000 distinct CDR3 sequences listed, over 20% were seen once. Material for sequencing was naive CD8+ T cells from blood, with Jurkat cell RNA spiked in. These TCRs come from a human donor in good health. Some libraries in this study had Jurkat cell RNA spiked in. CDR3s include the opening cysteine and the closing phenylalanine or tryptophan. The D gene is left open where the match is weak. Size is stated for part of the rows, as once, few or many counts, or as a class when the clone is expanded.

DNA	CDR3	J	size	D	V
TGTGCCTGGACGGGGGGAACAGATACGCAGTATTTT	CAWTGGTDTQYF	TRBJ2-3	many	TRBD2	TRBV30
TGCAGCGGTCTAGGGGAGAACACCGGGGAGCTGTTTTTT	CSGLGENTGELFF	TRBJ2-2	many	.	TRBV29-1
TGCGCCAGCAGCGGGCTTTTGAACACTGAAGCTTTCTTT	CASSGLLNTEAFF	TRBJ1-1	many	.	TRBV5-1
TGTGCCAGCAGCTCACTCCGGATCGGGGCTGAAGCTTTCTTT	CASSSLRIGAEAFF	TRBJ1-1	few	.	TRBV13
TGCAGTGCTAGAGACATGGTTAAGAGCACAGATACGCAGTATTTT	CSARDMVKSTDTQYF	TRBJ2-3	many	.	TRBV20-1
TGTGCCAGCAGCCCAGTCAGGACCCAAGAGACCCAGTACTTC	CASSPVRTQETQYF	TRBJ2-5	.	.	TRBV12-3/TRBV12-4
TGTGCCAGCAGCCGGGACGCGTGGACTAGCGGGGGTTCTACGCAGTATTTT	CASSRDAWTSGGSTQYF	TRBJ2-3	.	TRBD2	TRBV7-9
TGTGCCAGCAGTCCACTACTAGCGGGAGGCTCCTACGAGCAGTACTTC	CASSPLLAGGSYEQYF	TRBJ2-7	.	TRBD2	TRBV28
TGTGCCAGCAGCGCCGATCAGGGGATCTACGAGCAGTACTTC	CASSADQGIYEQYF	TRBJ2-7	few	.	TRBV7-9
TGTGCCAGCAGTTACTCCGGACTAGCGGGAGGGGGGGGGACAGATGCGCAGTATTTT	CASSYSGLAGGGGTDAQYF	TRBJ2-3	few	TRBD2	TRBV6-5
TGCAGTGCTAGAGATTATGAGGGAGAACCAGATACGCAGTATTTT	CSARDYEGEPDTQYF	TRBJ2-3	.	.	TRBV20-1
TGCAGCGTTGGTTTGCGGGAGGGAGATGAGCAGTTCTTC	CSVGLREGDEQFF	TRBJ2-1	many	TRBD2	TRBV29-1
TGTGCCAGTACAAAGCGGGGGGGCTCTCACAATGAGCAGTTCTTC	CASTKRGGSHNEQFF	TRBJ2-1	few	TRBD2	TRBV27
TGTGCCAGCAGCCCATTATCGGGGCCGACCTACGAGCAGTACTTC	CASSPLSGPTYEQYF	TRBJ2-7	many	.	TRBV7-9
TGTGCCAGCAGCTTTGAGAGACACCCAACCACCGGGGAGCTGTTTTTT	CASSFERHPTTGELFF	TRBJ2-2	many	.	TRBV7-9
TGTGCCAGCAGCTTTTTGGGTGTAGCCAAAAACATTCAGTACTTC	CASSFLGVAKNIQYF	TRBJ2-4	many	.	TRBV7-2
TGTGCCACGGTCCGAGTAATACAATCTAGCACAGATACGCAGTATTTT	CATVRVIQSSTDTQYF	TRBJ2-3	few	.	TRBV6-1
TGTGCCAGCAGGATCCTCGACAACACTAATGAAAAACTGTTTTTT	CASRILDNTNEKLFF	TRBJ1-4	many	.	TRBV28
TGCGCCAGCAGCCAAGATTCAGGGCGGACTACCTACAATGAGCAGTTCTTC	CASSQDSGRTTYNEQFF	TRBJ2-1	.	.	TRBV4-3
TGTGCCAGCAGTTTAAACAGGGTAACCGGAAACACCATATATTTT	CASSLNRVTGNTIYF	TRBJ1-3	many	.	TRBV28
TGTGCCAGCAGCACGAAGACTAGCGGACCGACAGGGGAGCTGTTTTTT	CASSTKTSGPTGELFF	TRBJ2-2	.	TRBD2	TRBV7-9
TGTGCCACCAGTGACGGGACAGAGAATCAGCCCCAGCATTTT	CATSDGTENQPQHF	TRBJ1-5	few	TRBD1	TRBV24-1
TGCAGTGCAACCCCGGGATTAGCGGGGGGAGGATCAGATACGCAGTATTTT	CSATPGLAGGGSDTQYF	TRBJ2-3	.	TRBD2	TRBV20-1
TGCAGCGTTGCCCCGGTTAGGACAGCGAACACCGGGGAGCTGTTTTTT	CSVAPVRTANTGELFF	TRBJ2-2	many	.	TRBV29-1
TGTGCCAGCAGCTTAATACAGGAGTACTCTGGGGCCAACGTCCTGACTTTC	CASSLIQEYSGANVLTF	TRBJ2-6	many	.	TRBV7-9
TGTGCCAGCAGCCACCCGATAACAGGGAACACCGGGGAGCTGTTTTTT	CASSHPITGNTGELFF	TRBJ2-2	many	.	TRBV7-9
TGCAGCGTTGACTTGGCGGGGGCCACCCTGGGGCAGTATTTT	CSVDLAGATLGQYF	TRBJ2-3	many	.	TRBV29-1
TGTGCCAGCAGTTTGGAGGGTCTACCCACAGATACGCAGTATTTT	CASSLEGLPTDTQYF	TRBJ2-3	many	.	TRBV27
TGTGCCTGCGGCGGGGTACAAGAGACCCAGTACTTC	CACGGVQETQYF	TRBJ2-5	few	.	TRBV6-6
TGTGCCAGTAGTACGATGTGGGGGGACACGCAGTATTTT	CASSTMWGDTQYF	TRBJ2-3	.	.	TRBV19
TGTGCCAGCAGTGTTGGACAGGGGTACGGGGCCAACGTCCTGACTTTC	CASSVGQGYGANVLTF	TRBJ2-6	many	TRBD1	TRBV6-1
TGTGCCAGCAGACCAGCTCAGAATGAAGCTTTCTTT	CASRPAQNEAFF	TRBJ1-1	many	.	TRBV6-6
TGTGCCAGCAGCATGGGACTCGGGGGGGACCCCACAGATACGCAGTATTTT	CASSMGLGGDPTDTQYF	TRBJ2-3	once	TRBD2	TRBV11-2
TGCAGTGCTAGAGCGGGAGGGGCGTACACCGGGGAGCTGGTTTTT	CSARAGGAYTGELVF	TRBJ2-2	.	TRBD2	TRBV20-1
TGTGCCACCAGTGATTTGGGGTCGAATGAGCAGTTCTTC	CATSDLGSNEQFF	TRBJ2-1	.	.	TRBV24-1
TGTGCCAGCAGTTTCATAAGCTACAGGGGGCCGAACACTGAAGCTTTCTTT	CASSFISYRGPNTEAFF	TRBJ1-1	many	TRBD1	TRBV27
TGTGCCAGCAGTTACACTGGGGAGGGAGAGACCCAGTACTTC	CASSYTGEGETQYF	TRBJ2-5	many	TRBD2	TRBV6-2/TRBV6-3
TGTGCCAGCACCCAGGGCTTGGATACGCAGTATTTT	CASTQGLDTQYF	TRBJ2-3	many	.	TRBV6-2/TRBV6-3
TGTGCCAGGGGTAAGACAGACATGAACACTGAAGCTTTCTTT	CARGKTDMNTEAFF	TRBJ1-1	many	.	TRBV2
TGTGCCAGCAGCTTAGCGGGCAGGGGGATAGACGAGCAGTACTTC	CASSLAGRGIDEQYF	TRBJ2-7	many	TRBD1	TRBV7-2
TGTGCCAGCAGTTGGGCTCCGAGCTCCTACAATGAGCAGTTCTTC	CASSWAPSSYNEQFF	TRBJ2-1	many	.	TRBV6-6
TGCAGCGTCGAGGCGTGGGCCTACAATGAGCAGTTCTTC	CSVEAWAYNEQFF	TRBJ2-1	.	.	TRBV29-1
TGTGCCAGCAGCAACTATCGAACCGGGACTAATGAAAAACTGTTTTTT	CASSNYRTGTNEKLFF	TRBJ1-4	few	.	TRBV27
TGCAGTGCTAGAGCACTAGCGGGAGAAAGTGTCCACGAGCAGTACTTC	CSARALAGESVHEQYF	TRBJ2-7	many	TRBD2	TRBV20-1
TGTGCCAGCAGCTTAGCGTCAGGTTCGAACACTGAAGCTTTCTTT	CASSLASGSNTEAFF	TRBJ1-1	many	.	TRBV7-6
TGTGCCAGCAGCACCAGGGGTTCTGGAAACACCATATATTTT	CASSTRGSGNTIYF	TRBJ1-3	.	.	TRBV13
TGCAGCGACGGGGGGGCTCGGGGCACTGAAGCTTTCTTT	CSDGGARGTEAFF	TRBJ1-1	many	.	TRBV29-1
TGTGCCAGCTCACCTTGGGACAGGGGAGGAGATACGCAGTATTTT	CASSPWDRGGDTQYF	TRBJ2-3	many	TRBD1	TRBV18
TGTGCCAGCAGCCCGGGGAATGGCAACAATGAGCAGTTCTTC	CASSPGNGNNEQFF	TRBJ2-1	many	.	TRBV7-9
TGTGCCAGCAGTTCCCTAACCCCCTACGAGCAGTACTTC	CASSSLTPYEQYF	TRBJ2-7	many	.	TRBV28
TGTGCCAGCAAATACCCAGGGGGCGGTCAGCCCCAGCATTTT	CASKYPGGGQPQHF	TRBJ1-5	many	TRBD1	TRBV16
TGTGCCAGCACCGGGGAGGGGGTAGTGGGATACCCTAGCACAGATACGCAGTATTTT	CASTGEGVVGYPSTDTQYF	TRBJ2-3	.	.	TRBV7-8